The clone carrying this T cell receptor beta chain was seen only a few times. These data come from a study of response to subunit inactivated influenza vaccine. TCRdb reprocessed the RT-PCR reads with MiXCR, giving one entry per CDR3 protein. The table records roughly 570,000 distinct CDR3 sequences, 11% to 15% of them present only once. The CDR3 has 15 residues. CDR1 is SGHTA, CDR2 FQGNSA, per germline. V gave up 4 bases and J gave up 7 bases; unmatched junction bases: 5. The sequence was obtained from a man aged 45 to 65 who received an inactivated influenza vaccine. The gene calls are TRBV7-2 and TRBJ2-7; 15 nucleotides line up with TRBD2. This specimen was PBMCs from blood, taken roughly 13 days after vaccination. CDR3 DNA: TGTGCCAGCAGCTGGACTAGCGGGAGGGTGAGTGAGCAGTACTTC. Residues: CASSWTSGRVSEQYF.